This T cell receptor beta chain was sequenced during a study of PD-1 and CTLA-4 blockade in melanoma. The V gene's germline CDR1 is SGHRS and CDR2 YFSETQ. Trimming stripped 4 bases from V and 0 bases from J, with 13 bases between. The CDR3 is 15 amino acids. Clones were read by immunoSEQ multiplex PCR, and TCRdb kept only the in-frame ones, dropping some. This sample carries around 31,000 clones, about 91% of them seen once, and the ten largest clones take 6.5% to 9.5%. This specimen consisted of CD8+ T cells from peripheral blood, obtained from a patient given anti-PD-1 treatment. The source of this sequence is a human donor with melanoma. V is TRBV5-1 and J is TRBJ1-1; D possibly corresponds to TRBD1 (6 bases). This CDR3 is CASSAGQLMNTEAFF. CDR3 bases: TGCGCCAGCAGCGCTGGACAGTTGATGAACACTGAAGCTTTCTTT.